This T cell receptor beta chain was observed in a study of T cell changes during pregnancy in multiple sclerosis. Trimming left V 3 bases short and J 0 bases short, with 15 bases between. This CDR3 is built from 16 residues. From germline, CDR1 is LNHDA and CDR2 SQIVND (reference sequence). TCRdb's table, derived via immunoSEQ multiplex PCR, lists solely in-frame clones and lacks some. The sample holds fewer than 130,000 clones, roughly nine tenths seen once. The TCR originated in a female donor with multiple sclerosis, enrolled in a pregnancy study. The sample in question was peripheral blood, obtained after pregnancy. The rearrangement joins TRBV19 to TRBJ2-7; D might be TRBD2 (6 bases). The CDR3 spells CASSMMWGVPSYEQYF. The CDR3 DNA reads as TGTGCCAGTAGTATGATGTGGGGGGTTCCCTCCTACGAGCAGTACTTC.